What follows are 11 T cell receptor beta chains derived from one specimen sequenced in a study of identifying expanded T cells in peripheral blood. The table came from immunoSEQ multiplex PCR; TCRdb's copy has only in-frame clones and leaves some out. The sample lists 70,000 to 95,000 clones; 80% to 90% were seen once. Sequencing was done on a sample of blood. The receptors originated from a person aged 18-69 years in good health.

The chain links TRBV4-3 to TRBJ1-1, with no clear D. The CDR3 runs to 14 residues. The germline gives CDR1 LGHNA, CDR2 YSLEER. The germline V and J ends were trimmed by 0 bases and 1 base, with 6 bases remaining between them. The CDR3 sequence is CASSQDWGNTEAFF. DNA of the CDR3: TGCGCCAGCAGCCAAGATTGGGGGAACACTGAAGCTTTCTTT.

The chain uses TRBV7-3 and TRBJ2-6, with D perhaps TRBD1 (6 bases). V shed 4 bases and J shed 4 bases, with 8 bases lying between them. Germline V lookup: CDR1 SGHTA, CDR2 FQGTGA. This CDR3 comprises 14 residues. The CDR3 region has the DNA TGTGCCAGCAGCTCAGGGGACGGGGCCAACGTCCTGACTTTC. The encoded protein is CASSSGDGANVLTF.

The chain joins TRBV6-1 to TRBJ1-3; D is ambiguous. The CDR3 sequence is 15 residues long. The germline CDR1 and CDR2 sequences are MNHNS and SASEGT. Trimming stripped 9 bases from V and 1 base from J, with 16 bases between. CDR3 coding DNA: TGTGCCAGTAACCCGGGGAGTTTATCTGGAAACACCATATATTTT. Encoded protein: CASNPGSLSGNTIYF.

CDR3 coding DNA: TGCGCCAGCAGCCAAGAATCGGCGGGAGGGAGTAATGAGCAGTTCTTC. Protein product: CASSQESAGGSNEQFF. V is TRBV4-3 and J is TRBJ2-1; 9 bases match TRBD2. V trimming: 0 bases; J trimming: 7 bases; junction bases outside the gene matches: 7. The CDR3 covers 16 residues. Germline V gives CDR1 LGHNA, CDR2 YSLEER.

The CDR3 sequence is CASSPGGLSNYGYTF. The CDR3 region has the DNA TGTGCCAGCAGCCCCGGGGGCCTTTCTAACTATGGCTACACCTTC. The chain employs TRBV7-2 and TRBJ1-2; D may be TRBD1 (6 bases). V was cut by 5 bases and J by 0 bases, with 13 bases left in between. Germline CDR1 SGHTA, CDR2 FQGNSA. This CDR3 spans 15 amino acids.

This rearrangement joins TRBV4-3 to TRBJ2-5, with D perhaps TRBD1 (6 bases). The DNA end lines up better with TRBJ2-7; the J call may be wrong. The CDR3 is 17 residues long. Germline assignment: CDR1 LGHNA and CDR2 YSLEER. CDR3 in DNA: TGCGCCAGCAGCCAGGGCCTGCTTGGGGGCCGTCTGTACGAGCAGTACTTC. Translated, it gives CASSQGLLGGRLYEQYF.

The rearrangement links TRBV6-6 to TRBJ1-1, with D perhaps matching TRBD1 (5 bases). Trimming left V 7 bases short and J 4 bases short, with 19 bases between. This CDR3 has 15 amino acids. Per the germline V gene, CDR1 is MNHNY and CDR2 is SVGAGI (reference sequence). Written as DNA, the CDR3 is TGTGCCAGCATGGGGGGGGTGCGGGTCGGCACTGAAGCTTTCTTT. Its translation: CASMGGVRVGTEAFF.

This rearrangement joins TRBV13 to TRBJ2-2; 9 bases agree with TRBD2. V lost 5 bases, J lost 3 bases, and 1 base stayed unmatched. Germline CDR1 PRHDT, CDR2 FYEKMQ (reference sequence). The CDR3 runs 14 residues. The CDR3 is CASSTSGYTGELFF. CDR3 sequence (DNA): TGTGCCAGCAGCACTAGCGGGTACACCGGGGAGCTGTTTTTT.

The count of this clone is one. CDR3 in DNA: TGTGCCAGCTCACCACCGAACCAGGGGAACAATGAGCAGTTCTTC. Encoded protein: CASSPPNQGNNEQFF. The rearrangement uses TRBV18 and TRBJ2-1, with D possibly being TRBD1 (6 bases). The ends were cut back, 0 bases at V and 5 bases at J, with 11 bases in the middle. The CDR3 has 15 amino acids. The V gene's germline CDR1 is KGHSH and CDR2 LQKENI.

This clone was seen only once. This chain links TRBV6-5 with TRBJ1-1; TRBD1 is a possible D gene (6 bases). The CDR3 sequence is 14 residues long. Germline-derived CDR1 and CDR2 are MNHEY and SVGAGI. V gave up 2 bases and J gave up 3 bases, with 10 bases separating them. CDR3 protein: CASSYGEGDTEAFF. The CDR3 nucleotides read TGTGCCAGCAGTTACGGAGAGGGGGACACTGAAGCTTTCTTT.

The gene calls are TRBV19 and TRBJ1-1; D perhaps matches TRBD1 (5 bases). Trimming removed 7 bases at V and 2 bases at J, with 17 bases between. This CDR3 spans 15 amino acids. Germline CDR1 is LNHDA and CDR2 is SQIVND (reference sequence). CDR3 bases: TGTGCCAGTATTGCAGGGATGGCCCCAAACACTGAAGCTTTCTTT. Translating gives CASIAGMAPNTEAFF.